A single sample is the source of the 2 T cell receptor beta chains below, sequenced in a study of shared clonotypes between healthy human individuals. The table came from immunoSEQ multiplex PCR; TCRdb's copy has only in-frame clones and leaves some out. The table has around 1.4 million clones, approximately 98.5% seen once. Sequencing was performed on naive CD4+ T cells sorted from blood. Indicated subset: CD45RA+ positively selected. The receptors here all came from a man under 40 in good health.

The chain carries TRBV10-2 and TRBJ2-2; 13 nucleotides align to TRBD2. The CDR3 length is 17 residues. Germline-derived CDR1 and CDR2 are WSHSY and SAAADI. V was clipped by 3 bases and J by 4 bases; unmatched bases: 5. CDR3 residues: CASSERTSGSSTGELFF. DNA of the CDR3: TGCGCCAGCAGTGAACGGACTAGCGGGAGTTCCACCGGGGAGCTGTTTTTT.

The CDR3 DNA is TGCGCCAGCAGCCAAGGGGAGCCCGGAAACACCATATATTTT. Translated: CASSQGEPGNTIYF. The V gene is TRBV4-1, the J gene TRBJ1-3, with unresolved D. From germline, CDR1 is MGHRA and CDR2 YSYEKL. Trimming removed 1 base from V and 4 bases from J, with 8 bases in between. The CDR3 has 14 residues.